This TCR beta chain was retrieved from a study of radiation and T cells in renal cell carcinoma. Study-wide points: Compared with controls, irradiated tumors had more, larger dominant CDR3 motifs.

As to this clone: Its antigen is not known.

The CDR3 runs to 15 residues. V lost 4 bases and J lost 0; bases outside the gene matches: 5. The germline V gene has CDR1 SGHNT and CDR2 YYREEE (reference sequence). Treatment here: treatment-naive control, cytoreductive nephrectomy. Sequencing used immunoSEQ multiplex PCR; TCRdb keeps in-frame clones, though not all of them. The table records about 10,000 clones, roughly three fifths of them present only once. The sequenced sample was tumor tissue, obtained from a patient whose treatment was nephrectomy without radiotherapy. This TCR was recovered from a man aged 40-49 years with renal cell carcinoma. The chain joins TRBV5-4 to TRBJ1-1, with 8 nucleotides matching TRBD1. CDR3 DNA sequence: TGTGCCAGCAGCCCCCCGACAGGGGTGAACACTGAAGCTTTCTTT. Encoded protein: CASSPPTGVNTEAFF. Full variable domain (outside the CDR3, taken from reference TRBV5-4 and TRBJ1-1): ETGVTQSPTHLIKTRGQQVTLRCSSQSGHNTVSWYQQALGQGPQFIFQYYREEENGRGNFPPRFSGLQFPNYSSELNVNALELDDSALYLCASSPPTGVNTEAFFGQGTRLTVV.